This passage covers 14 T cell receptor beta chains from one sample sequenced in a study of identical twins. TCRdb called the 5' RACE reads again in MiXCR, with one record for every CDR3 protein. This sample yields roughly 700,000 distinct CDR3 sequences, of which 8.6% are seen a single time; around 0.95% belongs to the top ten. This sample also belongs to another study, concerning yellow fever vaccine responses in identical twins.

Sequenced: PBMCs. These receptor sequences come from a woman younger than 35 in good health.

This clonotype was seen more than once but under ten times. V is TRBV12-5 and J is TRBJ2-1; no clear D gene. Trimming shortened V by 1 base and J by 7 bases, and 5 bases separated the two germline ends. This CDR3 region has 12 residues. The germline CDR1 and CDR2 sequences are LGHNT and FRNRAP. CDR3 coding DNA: TGTGCTAGTGGTTTGGCCGGGAATGAGCAGTTCTTC. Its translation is CASGLAGNEQFF.

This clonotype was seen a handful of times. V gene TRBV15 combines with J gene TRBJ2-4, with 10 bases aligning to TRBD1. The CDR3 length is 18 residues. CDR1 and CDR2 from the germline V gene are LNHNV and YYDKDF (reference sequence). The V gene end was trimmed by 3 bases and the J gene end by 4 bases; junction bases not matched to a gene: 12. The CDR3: CATSREPPGQGTKNIQYF. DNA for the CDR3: TGTGCCACCAGCAGGGAACCCCCGGGACAGGGGACTAAAAACATTCAGTACTTC.

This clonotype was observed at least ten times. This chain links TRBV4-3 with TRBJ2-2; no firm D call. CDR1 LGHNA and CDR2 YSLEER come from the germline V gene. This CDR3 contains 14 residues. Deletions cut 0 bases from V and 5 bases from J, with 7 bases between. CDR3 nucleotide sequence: TGCGCCAGCAGCCAAGACGCGAGGACCGGGGAGCTGTTTTTT. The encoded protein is CASSQDARTGELFF.

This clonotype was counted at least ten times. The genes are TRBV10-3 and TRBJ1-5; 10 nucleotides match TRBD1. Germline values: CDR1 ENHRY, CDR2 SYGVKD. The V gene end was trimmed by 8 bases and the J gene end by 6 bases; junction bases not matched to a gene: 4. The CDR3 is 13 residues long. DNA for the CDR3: TGTGCCATCGCCGGGACAGGGGTTCAGCCCCAGCATTTT. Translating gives CAIAGTGVQPQHF.

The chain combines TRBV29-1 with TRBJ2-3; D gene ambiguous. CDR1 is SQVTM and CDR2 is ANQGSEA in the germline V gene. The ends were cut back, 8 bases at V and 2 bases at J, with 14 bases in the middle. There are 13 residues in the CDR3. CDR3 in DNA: TGCAGCTGGGCGGATCCCAACACAGATACGCAGTATTTT. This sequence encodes CSWADPNTDTQYF.

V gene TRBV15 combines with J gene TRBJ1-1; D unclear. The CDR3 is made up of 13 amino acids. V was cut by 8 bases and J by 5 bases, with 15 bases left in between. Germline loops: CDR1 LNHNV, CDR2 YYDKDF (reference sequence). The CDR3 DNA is TGTGCCACCCAAAGGCCCGTGGGGACTGAAGCTTTCTTT. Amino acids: CATQRPVGTEAFF.

The CDR3 sequence is CASSGGGGQETQYF. As DNA, the CDR3 is TGTGCCAGCAGCGGTGGCGGGGGGCAGGAGACCCAGTACTTC. The chain links TRBV7-9 to TRBJ2-5; the match to TRBD2 covers 8 bases. V trimming: 5 bases; J trimming: 5 bases; junction bases outside the gene matches: 7. CDR3 length: 14 amino acids. Germline-derived CDR1 and CDR2 are SEHNR and FQNEAQ (reference sequence).

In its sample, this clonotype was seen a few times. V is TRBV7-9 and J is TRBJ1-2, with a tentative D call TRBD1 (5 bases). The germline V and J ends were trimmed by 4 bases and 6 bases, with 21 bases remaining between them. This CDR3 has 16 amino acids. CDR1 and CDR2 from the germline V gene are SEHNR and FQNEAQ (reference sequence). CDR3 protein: CASSSSGGSLGNGYTF. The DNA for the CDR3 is TGTGCCAGCAGCTCCTCGGGGGGGAGCTTGGGGAATGGCTACACCTTC.

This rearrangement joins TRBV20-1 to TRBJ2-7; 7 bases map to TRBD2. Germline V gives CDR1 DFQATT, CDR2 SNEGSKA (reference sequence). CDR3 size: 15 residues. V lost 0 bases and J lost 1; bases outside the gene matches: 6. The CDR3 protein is CSARDHGGKSYEQYF. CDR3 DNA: TGCAGTGCTAGAGATCACGGGGGGAAGTCCTACGAGCAGTACTTC.

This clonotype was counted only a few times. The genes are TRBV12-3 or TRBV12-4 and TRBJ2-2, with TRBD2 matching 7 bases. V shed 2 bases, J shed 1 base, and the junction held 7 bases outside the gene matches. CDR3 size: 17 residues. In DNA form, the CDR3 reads TGTGCCAGCAGTTTATTGGTGGGGGGGAAGAACACCGGGGAGCTGTTTTTT. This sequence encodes CASSLLVGGKNTGELFF.

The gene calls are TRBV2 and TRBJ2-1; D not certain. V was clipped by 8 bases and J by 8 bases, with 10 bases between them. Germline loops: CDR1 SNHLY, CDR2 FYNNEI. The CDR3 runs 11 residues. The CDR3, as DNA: TGTGCCAGCCGAGAGTGGGATGAGCAGTTCTTC. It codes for CASREWDEQFF.

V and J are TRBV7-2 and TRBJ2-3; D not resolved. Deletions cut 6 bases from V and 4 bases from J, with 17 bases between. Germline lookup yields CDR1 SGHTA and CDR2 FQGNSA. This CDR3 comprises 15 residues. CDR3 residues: CASRGLGSRADTQYF. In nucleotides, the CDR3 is TGTGCCAGCAGGGGCTTGGGCTCCCGGGCAGATACGCAGTATTTT.

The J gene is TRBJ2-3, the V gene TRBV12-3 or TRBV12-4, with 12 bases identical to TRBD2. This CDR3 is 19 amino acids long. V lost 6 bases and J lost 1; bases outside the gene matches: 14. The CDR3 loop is CASSPGTSGLLRGTDTQYF. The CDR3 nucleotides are TGTGCCAGCAGCCCTGGGACTAGCGGGCTACTGCGGGGCACAGATACGCAGTATTTT.

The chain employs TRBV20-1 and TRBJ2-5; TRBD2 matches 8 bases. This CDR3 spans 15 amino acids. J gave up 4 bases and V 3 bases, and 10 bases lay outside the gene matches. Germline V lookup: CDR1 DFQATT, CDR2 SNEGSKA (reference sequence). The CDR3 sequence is CSARGREGRGETQYF. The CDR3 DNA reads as TGCAGTGCTAGGGGACGGGAGGGCCGGGGAGAGACCCAGTACTTC.